This paragraph reports one T cell receptor (beta chain). The CDR3 is 13 amino acids. V lost 2 bases and J 2 bases, leaving 4 bases between the germline ends. CDR1 MNHEY and CDR2 SVGEGT come from the germline V gene. TCRdb called the 5' RACE reads again in MiXCR, with one record for every CDR3 protein. The sample consists of about 410,000 distinct CDR3 sequences, 15% to 20% of them appearing once. This sample was included in a study of T-cell memory formation after mild COVID-19. The sequencing sample was made of PBMCs or a T cell subset sorted from them (not recorded which). The sequence came from a man between 18 and 35 years old who had mild COVID-19 (a few samples of this study predate the infection). Cell type and time point are not known. V usage is TRBV6-2 or TRBV6-3 and J usage is TRBJ2-1; D is ambiguous. CDR3 in amino acids: CASSYAAYNEQFF. Written as DNA, the CDR3 is TGTGCCAGCAGTTACGCCGCCTACAATGAGCAGTTCTTC.